One sample yielded the 7 T cell receptor beta chains listed below, sequenced in a study of tumor and adjacent non-tumor tissue in lung cancer. The template was RNA from unsorted bulk tissue. Three rounds of nested PCR, following a modified ARM-PCR protocol, produced the TCRbeta library. TCRdb re-analysed the multiplex PCR reads in MiXCR, keeping a single row per CDR3 protein. Found here are 75,000 to 100,000 distinct CDR3 sequences, less than 75% of them singletons; the top ten hold around 18%. The sequencing sample was made of lung tumor tissue. The receptors stem from a man aged 55 to 70 with non-small cell lung cancer.

Turning to this clonotype: A read error may produce the germline difference seen at one junction end. The gene calls are TRBV11-2 and TRBJ2-2; D is possibly TRBD2 (7 bases). Germline V gene data show CDR1 as SGHAT and CDR2 as FQNNGV. This CDR3 region has 16 residues. The CDR3 region has the DNA TGTGCCAGCAGCAAGGGGGGCGGGGGACCCACCGGGGACCTGTTTTTT. Amino acid sequence: CASSKGGGGPTGDLFF.

V is TRBV14 and J is TRBJ2-7, with D uncertain. This CDR3 contains 13 residues. Trimming pared 5 bases from V and 5 bases from J, leaving 13 bases between. CDR1 is SGHDN and CDR2 is FVKESK in the germline V gene. The DNA for the CDR3 is TGTGCCAGCAGCAAAGTGGGTAGGAACGAGCAGTACTTC. It is translated as CASSKVGRNEQYF.

As concerns this clonotype: A much larger clone lies one base from this, so it may be a read error. The genes are TRBV28 and TRBJ1-1; D not resolved. V was cut by 5 bases and J by 8 bases, with 12 bases left in between. The germline gives CDR1 MDHEN, CDR2 SYDVKM. The CDR3 has 12 amino acids. CDR3 residues: CASSGDRDEAFF. The DNA for the CDR3 is TGTGCCAGCAGTGGGGATCGTGACGAAGCTTTCTTT.

Concerning this clonotype itself: The germline gene is not matched at one end of the junction; a read error may be the cause. CDR3 region: CASSLTGKDYGYTF. The CDR3 DNA follows: TGTGCCAGCAGTCTGACAGGGAAAGACTATGGTTACACCTTC. The J gene is TRBJ1-2, the V gene TRBV6-1, with 7 bases lining up with TRBD1. The CDR3 spans 14 residues. CDR1 is MNHNS and CDR2 is SASEGT in the germline V gene.

The genes are TRBV6-1 and TRBJ1-2, with 7 bases that match TRBD1. V lost 8 bases to trimming and J lost 4 bases; unmatched junction nucleotides: 7. The CDR3 totals 13 residues. Germline assignment: CDR1 MNHNS and CDR2 SASEGT. The DNA for the CDR3 is TGTGCCAGCCTTAGGACAGGCTCCTATGGCTACACCTTC. Its translation: CASLRTGSYGYTF.

Comments on this clonotype: Since a much larger clone is just one base distant, this may be a read error. The V and J genes are TRBV5-1 and TRBJ1-5; a weak D match, TRBD1 (5 bases). This CDR3 is built from 15 residues. The V end lost 4 bases, the J end lost 3 bases, and 14 bases lay between the germline ends. CDR1 is SGHRS, CDR2 YFSETQ, per germline. CDR3 coding DNA: TGCGCCAGCAGCCCGATAGGGGATAACAATCAGCCCCAGCATTTT. It translates to CASSPIGDNNQPQHF.

This sequence joins TRBV4-1 and TRBJ2-5; possible D gene TRBD2, 6 bases. Germline-derived CDR1 and CDR2 are MGHRA and YSYEKL. There are 15 residues in the CDR3. V dropped 4 bases and J dropped 5 bases, with 17 bases sitting between them. The CDR3 DNA is TGCGCCAGCAGCCTGACGGGGAGGTTAGGGGAGACCCAGTACTTC. Residues: CASSLTGRLGETQYF.